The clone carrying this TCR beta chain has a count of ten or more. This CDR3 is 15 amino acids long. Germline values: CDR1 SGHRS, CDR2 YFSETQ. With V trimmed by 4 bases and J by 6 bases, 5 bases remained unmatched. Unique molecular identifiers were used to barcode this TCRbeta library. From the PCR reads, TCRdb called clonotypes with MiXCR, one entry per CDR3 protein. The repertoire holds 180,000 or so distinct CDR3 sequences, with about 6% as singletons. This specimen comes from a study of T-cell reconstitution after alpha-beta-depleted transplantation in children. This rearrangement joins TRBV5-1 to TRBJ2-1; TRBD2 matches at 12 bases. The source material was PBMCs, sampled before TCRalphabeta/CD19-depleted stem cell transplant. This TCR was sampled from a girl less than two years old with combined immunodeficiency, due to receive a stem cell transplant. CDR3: CASSGWTSGANEQFF. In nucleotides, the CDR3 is TGCGCCAGCAGCGGATGGACTAGCGGGGCCAATGAGCAGTTCTTC.